Detailed here is one TCR beta chain. From the 5' RACE reads, TCRdb called clonotypes with MiXCR, one entry per CDR3 protein. The repertoire has 81,000 or so distinct CDR3 sequences, about 5.5% of them found once; the top ten carry roughly 2.4%. This sample was included in a study of neurological immune-mediated disorders. Germline V gives CDR1 SGHVS, CDR2 FQNEAQ. Trimming left V 5 bases short and J 1 base short, with 14 bases between. CDR3 length: 15 residues. This TCR derives from a woman in her 30s with multiple sclerosis. The chain recombines TRBV7-8 with TRBJ1-1, with D perhaps TRBD1 (6 bases). The sample was PBMCs. The CDR3 sequence is CASSPQTGTNTEAFF. CDR3 coding DNA: TGTGCCAGCAGCCCGCAAACAGGGACGAACACTGAAGCTTTCTTT.